The subject of this entry is one T cell receptor (beta chain). The record originates from a study of T cell responses to AZD1222 COVID-19 vaccine. Clones were read by immunoSEQ multiplex PCR, and TCRdb kept only the in-frame ones, dropping some. The data show about 110,000 clones, 84% seen once. Germline CDR1 LGHNA, CDR2 YNFKEQ. The V and J ends lost 0 bases and 3 bases respectively, with 12 bases between them. This CDR3 has 16 residues. This sequence joins TRBV4-2 and TRBJ1-5, with D possibly TRBD1 on 5 matching bases. The material sequenced was peripheral blood, taken on day 0 of AZD1222 vaccination. The sequence was collected from an adult in good health. CDR3: CASSQDGAGYNQPQHF. CDR3 coding DNA: TGTGCCAGCAGCCAAGATGGTGCAGGGTACAATCAGCCCCAGCATTTT.